This TCR beta chain was obtained from a study of circulating CD8 cells and anti-PD-1 response in melanoma. Deletions cut 3 bases from V and 9 bases from J, with 12 bases between. The length of the CDR3 is 13 residues. Germline CDR1 reads LNHDA; CDR2 reads SQIVND (reference sequence). On this clonotype itself: Its specificity is not known.

Sorting of live CD3+CD8+TCRalphabeta+ cells by PD-1 and/or TIGIT gave four subsets. TCR libraries were prepared from roughly 15 ng of total RNA with the QIAseq Immune Repertoire TCR panel. A single record per CDR3 protein comes from TCRdb applying MiXCR to the reads. Found here are a few hundred distinct CDR3 sequences, approximately 16% of them singletons; the top ten hold 43%. The study's findings and limits: Diversity ranked highest in DNEG and lowest in TIGIT subsets.

This TCR was sampled from a human donor with melanoma. The donor label of this sample is uncertain. Some clones in this sample may be carry-over from other donors' samples. This sequence joins TRBV19 and TRBJ1-5, with D hard to call. Sequencing used CD8+ T cells from PBMCs, obtained at baseline or after one month of anti-PD-1 therapy (not recorded which). The CDR3 DNA follows: TGTGCCAGTAGTATTGGTACGGATCGGCCCCAGCATTTT. Protein: CASSIGTDRPQHF.